This T cell receptor beta chain was observed in a study of blood T cell repertoires in COVID-19. Overall study: Acute-phase and convalescent COVID-19 samples originated in the United States, Italy and Spain.

CDR3 length: 18 amino acids. V dropped 0 bases and J dropped 4; count of bases not matched to a gene: 10. CDR1 is SGDLS and CDR2 is YYNGEE in the germline V gene. Data came from immunoSEQ multiplex PCR; TCRdb stores just in-frame clones and leaves some out. Of some 120,000 clones listed, 65% to 90% are singletons. The origin of this receptor is a human donor in a cohort sampled during active COVID-19. V and J are TRBV9 and TRBJ2-5; 12 bases agree with TRBD2. The sample was peripheral blood. CDR3 region: CASSVEASGGAYGETQYF. The DNA for the CDR3 is TGTGCCAGCAGCGTAGAGGCTAGCGGGGGGGCCTATGGAGAGACCCAGTACTTC.